The 14 T cell receptor beta chains below come from one sample, sequenced in a study of blood T cell repertoires in COVID-19. Generated by immunoSEQ multiplex PCR, the TCRdb table keeps only in-frame clones and is missing some. The sample lists about 45,000 clones, 82% occurring once. Sample: peripheral blood. These TCRs come from a human donor in a cohort sampled during active COVID-19.

The V and J genes are TRBV18 and TRBJ2-1, with D possibly TRBD2 on 6 matching bases. V dropped 5 bases and J dropped 2 bases, with 16 bases sitting between them. The CDR3 extends over 16 amino acids. CDR1 and CDR2 (germline): KGHSH, LQKENI. This chain's CDR3 is CASSATGTGPYNEQFF. The CDR3 coding sequence is TGTGCCAGCTCAGCTACCGGGACTGGACCCTACAATGAGCAGTTCTTC.

The CDR3 DNA sequence: TGTGCCAGCAGCGTCTCCGGCGGCGGGCTAACAGATACGCAGTATTTT. It encodes CASSVSGGGLTDTQYF. This rearrangement joins TRBV9 to TRBJ2-3; a weak D match, TRBD2 (5 bases). Germline CDR1 reads SGDLS; CDR2 reads YYNGEE. V lost 2 bases to trimming and J lost 3 bases, with 16 bases between them. There are 16 residues in the CDR3.

The V gene is TRBV14, the J gene TRBJ2-1, with TRBD2 matching 7 bases. Trimming at V came to 7 bases and at J to 10 bases, leaving 16 bases not matched to a gene. This CDR3 has 15 residues. In germline, CDR1 is SGHDN, CDR2 FVKESK. The CDR3 is CASNLPGTTLTEQFF. Here the CDR3 DNA reads TGTGCCAGCAACCTCCCCGGGACTACCCTTACGGAGCAGTTCTTC.

This chain joins TRBV11-2 and TRBJ2-1; 11 bases are a match to TRBD2. V trimming: 5 bases; J trimming: 5 bases; junction bases outside the gene matches: 8. The germline CDR1 and CDR2 sequences are SGHAT and FQNNGV. This CDR3 spans 16 amino acids. The CDR3 sequence is CASSSIAGGPDNEQFF. As DNA, the CDR3 is TGTGCCAGCAGCAGTATAGCGGGAGGGCCTGACAATGAGCAGTTCTTC.

This chain links TRBV29-1 with TRBJ1-4; D gene uncertain. Between the trimmed V and J ends, which lost 2 bases and 8 bases, there was a span of 12 bases. This CDR3 spans 13 amino acids. Germline V gene data show CDR1 as SQVTM and CDR2 as ANQGSEA. The CDR3 DNA reads TGCAGCGTTGAAAGCGGGGTGGACGAAAAACTGTTTTTT. It encodes CSVESGVDEKLFF. Filled out from reference TRBV29-1 and TRBJ1-4, the complete variable domain reads SAVISQKPSRDICQRGTSLTIQCQVDSQVTMMFWYRQQPGQSLTLIATANQGSEATYESGFVIDKFPISRPNLTFSTLTVSNMSPEDSSIYLCSVESGVDEKLFFGSGTQLSVL.

This chain connects TRBV5-4 to TRBJ2-3, with D perhaps matching TRBD2 (6 bases). The V and J ends lost 0 bases and 0 bases respectively, with 14 bases between them. The CDR3 loop spans 17 amino acids. Germline CDR1 reads SGHNT; CDR2 reads YYREEE (reference sequence). The CDR3 protein is CASSLGPGGTSTDTQYF. CDR3 DNA sequence: TGTGCCAGCAGCTTGGGACCTGGGGGGACTAGCACAGATACGCAGTATTTT.

This clone was observed a few times. DNA for the CDR3: TGTGCCAGCAGCGCCGGGACTGTTAACACCGGGGAGCTGTTTTTT. Its translation: CASSAGTVNTGELFF. The chain has TRBV9 and TRBJ2-2; D possibly corresponds to TRBD2 (6 bases). Germline V lookup: CDR1 SGDLS, CDR2 YYNGEE. The germline V and J ends were trimmed by 3 bases and 2 bases, with 11 bases remaining between them. There are 15 residues in the CDR3.

This clone showed up just once. V gene TRBV4-1 combines with J gene TRBJ2-7, with TRBD1 identical over 7 bases. The V segment lost 1 base and the J segment 2 bases; nucleotides outside the gene matches: 2. Per the germline V gene, CDR1 is MGHRA and CDR2 is YSYEKL. The CDR3 totals 14 residues. The CDR3 DNA sequence: TGCGCCAGCAGCCAAGCCGACAGGGCCTACGAGCAGTACTTC. It codes for CASSQADRAYEQYF.

This clone showed up just a few times. The J gene is TRBJ2-7, the V gene TRBV10-3, with 8 bases aligning to TRBD2. V was pared by 4 bases and J by 7 bases, with 6 bases of the junction left unmatched. The CDR3 has 13 residues. The germline V gene has CDR1 ENHRY and CDR2 SYGVKD. The CDR3 region has the DNA TGTGCCATCAGTGGGGGACTAGTCGGGGAGCAGTACTTC. Translated: CAISGGLVGEQYF.

The rearrangement joins TRBV29-1 to TRBJ1-1, with D unresolved. Germline V lookup: CDR1 SQVTM, CDR2 ANQGSEA. Trimming took 1 base from V and 6 from J, leaving 12 bases between them. The CDR3 has 13 residues. As DNA, the CDR3 is TGCAGCGTTGAAGGCCCCTCAGGCGCTGAAGCTTTCTTT. It is translated as CSVEGPSGAEAFF.

The chain joins TRBV24-1 to TRBJ2-7; TRBD2 matches 12 bases. V dropped 3 bases and J dropped 2; count of bases not matched to a gene: 10. The CDR3 has 18 amino acids. Germline CDR1 and CDR2: KGHDR and SFDVKD. CDR3 in DNA: TGTGCCACCAGTGATAGAGGGCCGACTAGCGGGAGAACCTACGAGCAGTACTTC. Translating it yields CATSDRGPTSGRTYEQYF.

In this sample, this clone turned up once. The J gene is TRBJ1-1, the V gene TRBV5-1; 8 bases align to TRBD1. The CDR3 loop spans 15 amino acids. V lost 2 bases, J lost 0 bases, and 3 bases stayed unmatched. Germline values: CDR1 SGHRS, CDR2 YFSETQ. This CDR3 is CASSLQGVMNTEAFF. As DNA, the CDR3 is TGCGCCAGCAGCTTACAGGGGGTTATGAACACTGAAGCTTTCTTT.

The chain recombines TRBV7-8 with TRBJ2-7; no reliable D call. CDR1 is SGHVS, CDR2 FQNEAQ, per germline. V was trimmed by 5 bases and J by 6 bases, leaving 20 bases between them. This CDR3 contains 15 residues. The CDR3 DNA is TGTGCCAGCAGCCTCTCGACAAGTCTCCAAGCCGAGCAGTACTTC. This translates into CASSLSTSLQAEQYF.

V and J are TRBV11-2 and TRBJ1-2; tentatively, D is TRBD1 (5 bases). The CDR3 runs 13 residues. Trimming cost V 4 bases and J 6 bases, with 12 bases left between them. The germline CDR1 and CDR2 sequences are SGHAT and FQNNGV. Here the CDR3 DNA reads TGTGCCAGCAGCTCTCAGGGTTTGGATGGCTACACCTTC. This translates into CASSSQGLDGYTF.